The T cell receptor beta chain described here comes from a study of shared clonotypes between healthy human individuals (dated by TCRdb to the early 2020s). With respect to the entire study: The cohort comprised a couple of women and a few men aged 18 to 49 years. To increase sequencing depth and limit assay-specific biases, TCR repertoire library preparation and sequencing were carried out by different laboratories using diverse techniques. Per donor, leukapheresis produced somewhere between about 0.85 and 9.5 billion PBMCs. To estimate repertoire size and how much clonotypes are shared between individuals, the study performed deep sequencing of blood TCR repertoires from roughly five healthy adults. For each donor, three plates each were used for CD4 naive and CD4 memory, two plates were used for CD8 naive, and one plate was used for CD8 memory.

As concerns this clone: Its antigen remains unidentified. No much larger clonotype is one base removed from it; base qualities were not supplied.

The CDR3 runs 17 amino acids, cysteine and phenylalanine included. Only the CDR3 DNA is retained, 51 bases long and in frame from the first base. Relative to germline, V is 2 bases shorter and J is 0 bases shorter, with 18 bases between their ends. Sequences SGHNT (CDR1) and YYREEE (CDR2) are obtained from the germline V gene (reference sequence). Beyond this particular receptor, the publication reports: Because the study included only a small number of donors, the genetic and exposure-history diversity represented was limited. When several donors were compared, the shared fraction of clonotypes was roughly 4.8% for naive CD4, roughly 3.4% for naive CD8, 2.3% for memory CD4, and 0.4% for memory CD8. Even with the large sequencing depth, rarefaction of the sorted-subset datasets indicated that sequencing was incomplete. Only blood was sampled, and tissue TCR repertoires likely differ from those in blood. Pairwise subsampling indicated that sequencing depth was expected to affect the degree of clonotype sharing among donors. Larger estimated clonotype richness was generally found for naive subsets than for memory subsets. Clonotypes shared by all four sorted-subset donors showed higher generation probabilities than non-shared clonotypes.

TCR CDR3 regions were amplified from genomic DNA by multiplex PCR using the deep immunoSEQ assay. Extracted genomic DNA from each cell subset was distributed evenly across all wells of several immunoSEQ 96-well plates, and each plate was treated as a replicate. For sorted subsets, each replicate PCR was loaded with about 0.2 ug genomic DNA, equivalent to approximately 27,000 T cell genomes. Purified libraries were quantified with a Qubit 3.0 fluorometer, sized on a Bioanalyzer 2100, and re-quantified with the KAPA Library Quantification kit. Every immunoSEQ 96-well plate was sequenced on a dedicated single-read 150-cycle Illumina NextSeq 550 flow cell. The authors' analysis ran thus. The immunoSEQ output contained only junctional sequences without quality scores, so filtering could not match that applied to full-length reads. Sequences were annotated with PyIR, a Python wrapper for IgBLAST v1.9, and V/J genes and CDR3 were assigned using IMGT germline references. Any read was removed if the V/J assignment was weak (E-value above 1e-6), the CDR3 was missing, or the read contained stop codons, out-of-frame junctions, or ambiguous translated residues. V3J clonotypes were defined as sequences sharing the same inferred V gene, J gene, and CDR3 amino acid sequence. Percentage overlap between repertoires was computed as shared unique clonotypes divided by the size of the smaller repertoire. Richness of each repertoire was evaluated using RTK rarefaction, the Chao1 estimator, and Recon v2.1 estimates of unobserved clonotypes. Generation probabilities were computed with OLGA for all TCRbeta clonotypes obtained by the gDNA method from several donors. TCRdb re-hosts the immuneACCESS table, in-frame sequences only. Its copies lack some clones; in the studies checked, an unresolved V gene accounts for under half of them, and the cause for the rest is not known. D and trimming come from the DNA, and the V and J calls and clone size come from that table. In this sample the table shows about 1.5 million clones, roughly 98% of which occur a single time. The ten largest clones represent less than 0.55% of the sample.

The donors were healthy, HIV-negative adults with no recently reported acute infections or vaccinations. Only Caucasian adults living in Nashville, Tennessee, USA were represented among the donors. CD4+ T cells were enriched by magnetic negative selection, after which naive cells were positively selected on CD45RA and the negative fraction was taken as the memory subset. Blood was obtained by leukapheresis, after which PBMCs were separated by Ficoll-Histopaque density gradient centrifugation and cryopreserved in liquid nitrogen vapor phase. Purity and quantity of every magnetically sorted T cell population were checked by analytical flow cytometry. Genomic DNA was isolated from each sorted fraction and quantified by UV absorbance on a Nanodrop 2000c.

The rearranged segments are TRBV5-4 and TRBJ2-7; the D region possibly corresponds to TRBD2 (6 bases align). The clonotype was recovered from a man aged 25 to 45 in good health. The sample consisted of naive CD4+ T cells sorted from blood. The cell subset or site label on this specimen signifies: CD45RA+ positively selected. The CDR3 here reads CASSFAPAGTFSYEQYF. The sequenced DNA is TGTGCCAGCAGCTTTGCCCCAGCGGGTACCTTCTCCTACGAGCAGTACTTC.